This TCR beta chain emerged from a study of CD8 T cells in Susac syndrome. This CDR3 contains 13 residues. From germline, CDR1 is GTSNPN and CDR2 SVGIG (reference sequence). The V end was cut by 0 bases, the J end by 8 bases, with 13 bases between. Reverse transcription used about 0.45 to 1 ug RNA and random hexamers. The method of amplification for TCR beta CDR3 was immunoSEQ multiplex PCR, covering 54 Vbeta and 13 Jbeta. TCRdb ran MiXCR on the immunoSEQ multiplex PCR reads and lists one entry per CDR3 protein. Among under 250,000 distinct CDR3 sequences listed, about 94% were seen once. This TCR was sampled from a human donor with Susac syndrome. This chain connects TRBV30 to TRBJ1-2; D not certain. The specimen sequenced was CD4+ T cells from PBMCs. The CDR3 region is CAWSVQLQGGYTF. CDR3 DNA sequence: TGTGCCTGGAGTGTACAATTACAAGGGGGCTACACCTTC.